The entry below describes one TCR beta chain. The specificity of this receptor is unknown. It has no much larger one-base neighbor in the sample; base qualities were not kept. Related bone marrow donors provided peripheral blood samples on the day of marrow donation. Peripheral blood and bone marrow mononuclear cells were isolated by Ficoll-Hypaque density centrifugation and cryopreserved. Sorting of CD4+ and CD8+ T cells, including naive and memory subsets, was performed by FACS on a FACSAria II. This record belongs to a study of T cells after posttransplantation cyclophosphamide (TCRdb year 2016). For the study in its entirety: T cell repertoire reconstitution was tracked by TRB sequencing after myeloablative bone marrow transplantation in which posttransplantation cyclophosphamide was used as GVHD prophylaxis. Antigen receptor sequencing covered samples from 35 PTCy-treated patients and approximately 15 of their related bone marrow donors. TRB sequencing was performed on blood from all 30 or so PTCy patients with 1-year posttransplant specimens. In 3 patients, TRB sequencing was also performed on up to 3 more blood samples taken 2 to 5.2 years after transplant, and in 4 patients, pretransplant blood was also TRB-sequenced. Because TRA and TRB clonality were tightly correlated in 9 samples, subsequent TCR analyses were focused on TRB only. Public TRB sequences were queried against a database of over 3,600 sequences associated with responses to pathogens, tumor antigens, self-antigens and alloantigens. What the study reported, not specific to this receptor: Across 35 to 45 patients, TRB clonality was highly associated with recipient CMV seropositivity and CMV reactivation, and diversity in PTCy patients was similar to diversity in CNI/methotrexate controls. At 1-2 months, donor-recipient similarity was low but rose over the first year, and the later blood repertoires were often dominated by donor CD8+ memory clones. The TRB repertoires of T cells infiltrating skin or the GI tract showed only limited overlap with the TRB repertoires found in blood.

Genomic DNA was used for TRB sequencing, which was performed with the immunoSEQ assay at survey resolution or with the hsTCRB kit. The published analysis was carried out like this. The immunoSEQ software handled initial read processing, and the LymphoSeq R package was used for repertoire analyses. For each TRB dataset, clonality was calculated as 1 minus normalized Shannon entropy, and the Gini coefficient was computed as well. To infer phenotypes in unsorted samples, TRB sequences from sorted subsets of the recipient or donor were mapped onto unsorted samples from the same recipient. The table was pulled from immuneACCESS by TCRdb, which kept in-frame rearrangements only. Such tables lose some clones; where checked, under half of the loss comes from unresolved V genes, and the rest has no known cause. The DNA was the basis for D and trimming; V, J and clone size are from that table. The sample table holds tens of thousands of clones, of which roughly 67% were seen once. Jointly, the top ten make up 0.6% to 0.8% of the sample.

Between the V and J ends, shortened by 4 bases and 3 bases respectively, the junction contains 10 bases. Including cysteine and phenylalanine, the CDR3 has 13 amino acids. Just the 39-base CDR3 DNA is kept, in frame starting at base 1. As encoded in the germline V gene, CDR1 is SGHDT while CDR2 is YYEEEE. This sequence originates from a woman in her sixties or seventies in good health, CMV-negative, and a related stem cell transplant donor. The sample taken for sequencing was memory CD4+ T cells sorted from PBMCs. The rearrangement combines TRBV5-6 with TRBJ1-2, and the D gene may be TRBD1, 6 bases matching. CDR3 sequence: CASSLQGYYGYTF. The nucleotide sequence is given as TGTGCCAGCAGCCTCCAGGGGTACTATGGCTACACCTTC.